Listed below are T cell receptor beta chains from one sample, sequenced in a study of OX40 agonist ivuxolimab in advanced cancers. The repertoire was sequenced with immunoSEQ multiplex PCR; TCRdb's copy has only in-frame clones and lacks some. The sample consists of roughly 40,000 clones, around 83% of them appearing once. This sample comprised CD4+ or CD8+ T cells sorted from blood, obtained in a trial of the OX40 agonist ivuxolimab. All receptors come from an adult with an advanced solid tumor such as melanoma, head and neck, liver or kidney cancer. Both conserved end residues are part of each CDR3. A D gene is named only where the DNA matches it firmly. Size is stated for part of the rows, as once, few or many counts, or as a class when the clone is expanded.

TRBJ1-1,NA,NA,TRBV13,TGTGCCAGCAGCCTACTTAAGGAGGGGGTAATGAACACTGAAGCTTTCTTT,CASSLLKEGVMNTEAFF
TRBJ2-1,NA,NA,TRBV11-3,TGTGCCAGCAGCTTAGGGGCGGACAATGAGCAGTTCTTC,CASSLGADNEQFF
TRBJ2-3,TRBD1,once,TRBV27,TGTGCCAGCAGCCCCGGGACAGGTCTAGGAGATACGCAGTATTTT,CASSPGTGLGDTQYF
TRBJ2-7,TRBD2,NA,TRBV11-2,TGTGCCAGCAGCGTACTCGGGACTAGCGGGGTCTCCTACGAGCAGTACTTC,CASSVLGTSGVSYEQYF
TRBJ1-2,TRBD1,NA,TRBV19,TGTGCCAGTAGTCCGCCGGGACAGAACTATGGCTACACCTTC,CASSPPGQNYGYTF
TRBJ2-5,TRBD1,NA,TRBV7-3,TGTGCCAGCAGTACCGACAGGGACCAAGAGACCCAGTACTTC,CASSTDRDQETQYF
TRBJ2-3,NA,NA,TRBV5-1,TGCGCCAGCAGCTCATACAGGGAGGGGGAGGATACGCAGTATTTT,CASSSYREGEDTQYF
TRBJ1-2,TRBD1,NA,TRBV18,TGTGCCAGCTCACCAGATTTGACAGGGGGGGCCTATGGCTACACCTTC,CASSPDLTGGAYGYTF
TRBJ1-5,TRBD1,once,TRBV5-1,TGCGCCAGCAGCTTGACAGGGGGCGCGGAACAGCCCCAGCATTTT,CASSLTGGAEQPQHF
TRBJ1-2,TRBD1,NA,TRBV29-1,TGCAGCGTTGGAGGGGGACAGACCTATGGCTACACCTTC,CSVGGGQTYGYTF
TRBJ2-1,TRBD2,NA,TRBV7-3,TGTGCCAGCAGCCCCCCCGGGACTAGCTTTAATGAGCAGTTCTTC,CASSPPGTSFNEQFF
TRBJ2-5,NA,NA,TRBV5-1,TGCGCCAGCAGCTTGGGGGTGTACCAAGAGACCCAGTACTTC,CASSLGVYQETQYF
TRBJ1-1,TRBD1,few,TRBV29-1,TGCAGCGTCAGAGGAGGGGGCAGAGCTGAAGCTTTCTTT,CSVRGGGRAEAFF
TRBJ1-1,NA,few,TRBV30,TGTGCCTGGAGTCCAGTCGGGCTCACTGAAGCTTTCTTT,CAWSPVGLTEAFF
TRBJ1-1,NA,NA,TRBV4-3,TGCGCCAGCAGCCAAGATTCAGTGGACACTGAAGCTTTCTTT,CASSQDSVDTEAFF
TRBJ2-3,TRBD1,NA,TRBV9,TGTGCCAGCAGCGGACGACAGGGGAGCACAGATACGCAGTATTTT,CASSGRQGSTDTQYF
TRBJ2-3,TRBD2,NA,TRBV30,TGTGCCTGGGATCTAGCGGGGGGCACAGATACGCAGTATTTT,CAWDLAGGTDTQYF
TRBJ2-1,NA,NA,TRBV10-3,TGTGCCATCAAGAACTACGTTAGCGATGAGCAGTTCTTC,CAIKNYVSDEQFF
TRBJ2-1,NA,NA,TRBV7-9,TGTGCCAGCAGCTCTCCCGTGGATGAGCAGTTCTTC,CASSSPVDEQFF
TRBJ1-4,NA,NA,TRBV5-5,TGTGCCAGCAGCCACGGACAGTTTAATGAAAAACTGTTTTTT,CASSHGQFNEKLFF